The 30 T cell receptor beta chains in this list originate from one sample, sequenced in a study of blood T cell repertoires in COVID-19. Some clones are missing from TCRdb's copy, which holds only in-frame ones; the method was immunoSEQ multiplex PCR. The sample has hundreds of thousands of clones, less than 90% seen once. The specimen sequenced was peripheral blood. These TCRs come from an older woman with COVID-19, enrolled during active disease.

This rearrangement joins TRBV12-3 or TRBV12-4 to TRBJ1-3; no firm D call. The CDR3 is made up of 12 amino acids. The germline V and J ends were trimmed by 6 bases and 4 bases, with 7 bases remaining between them. The CDR3 DNA reads TGTGCCAGCAGGCCCACAGGAAACACCATATATTTT. This codes for CASRPTGNTIYF.

The chain carries TRBV6-5 and TRBJ1-5; a weak D match, TRBD1 (5 bases). The CDR3 contains 15 residues. Germline CDR1 MNHEY, CDR2 SVGAGI. Trimming removed 5 bases from V and 5 bases from J, with 16 bases in between. In DNA, the CDR3 is TGTGCCAGCAGTCGGGGGTCCGGGGGTTATCAGCCCCAGCATTTT. Encoded protein: CASSRGSGGYQPQHF.

This clone has more than one count but fewer than ten. The chain recombines TRBV14 with TRBJ2-7; 9 bases match TRBD1. CDR3 length equals 17 residues. Germline V lookup: CDR1 SGHDN, CDR2 FVKESK. J was trimmed by 3 bases and V by 4 bases; bases with no gene match: 13. CDR3: CASSLQWGTGISYEQYF. For the CDR3, the DNA is TGTGCCAGCAGCCTCCAATGGGGGACAGGGATTAGCTACGAGCAGTACTTC.

The J gene is TRBJ1-1, the V gene TRBV29-1; no firm D call. Germline V gene sequence: CDR1 SQVTM, CDR2 ANQGSEA. Trimming pared 4 bases from V and 1 base from J, leaving 16 bases between. The CDR3 runs to 15 residues. The CDR3 bases are TGCAGCGTTGCCCAGGTCCCCAGCACGAACACTGAAGCTTTCTTT. Protein product: CSVAQVPSTNTEAFF.

CDR3 amino acids: CASSPTGQPNTGELFF. The CDR3 DNA reads TGCGCCAGCAGCCCAACGGGACAACCCAACACCGGGGAGCTGTTTTTT. The J gene is TRBJ2-2, the V gene TRBV5-1; a weak D match, TRBD1 (6 bases). The length of the CDR3 is 16 residues. Trimming stripped 4 bases from V and 2 bases from J, with 15 bases between. Per the germline V gene, CDR1 is SGHRS and CDR2 is YFSETQ. Full variable domain (outside the CDR3, taken from reference TRBV5-1 and TRBJ2-2): KAGVTQTPRYLIKTRGQQVTLSCSPISGHRSVSWYQQTPGQGLQFLFEYFSETQRNKGNFPGRFSGRQFSNSRSEMNVSTLELGDSALYLCASSPTGQPNTGELFFGEGSRLTVL.

On this clone: At one end, the junction sequence differs from germline, possibly due to a read error. The chain joins TRBV10-3 to TRBJ1-1, with D tentatively TRBD1 (6 bases). The CDR3 runs to 12 residues. The V gene's germline CDR1 is ENHRY and CDR2 SYGVKD. CDR3 bases: TGTTCCATCAGTGACCCTCAGGGGCAAGCTTTCTTT. This encodes CSISDPQGQAFF.

The rearrangement links TRBV6-5 to TRBJ1-1, with D maybe TRBD1 (5 bases). V was trimmed by 8 bases and J by 4 bases, leaving 17 bases between them. The CDR3 runs to 14 residues. Germline assignment: CDR1 MNHEY and CDR2 SVGAGI. The DNA for the CDR3 is TGTGCCAGCGGAGGGGTACGGATAAGCACTGAAGCTTTCTTT. Amino acids: CASGGVRISTEAFF.

As to this clone: At the DNA level, this CDR3 is encoded by other sequences in the same sample as well. The rearrangement uses TRBV9 and TRBJ1-2; 7 positions match TRBD1. CDR1 and CDR2 (germline): SGDLS, YYNGEE. V dropped 1 base and J dropped 7; count of bases not matched to a gene: 4. The CDR3 has 13 residues. The CDR3 coding sequence is TGTGCCAGCAGCGTACGACAGGGAAGTGGCTACACCTTC. It specifies CASSVRQGSGYTF.

The V gene is TRBV5-5, the J gene TRBJ2-3, with 7 bases fitting TRBD2. The CDR3 is 16 amino acids. The germline V gene has CDR1 SGHKS and CDR2 YYEKEE (reference sequence). V lost 2 bases to trimming and J lost 1 base; unmatched junction nucleotides: 7. CDR3: CASSFGSSGGTDTQYF. CDR3 nucleotides: TGTGCCAGCAGCTTTGGGTCTAGCGGTGGCACAGATACGCAGTATTTT.

V gene TRBV6-5 combines with J gene TRBJ1-2; weak D call: TRBD1 (6 bases). The CDR3 runs to 13 residues. Germline V CDR1 and CDR2: MNHEY, SVGAGI. Trimming pared 5 bases from V and 7 bases from J, leaving 14 bases between. Here the CDR3 reads CASSHRQGSGYTF. CDR3 coding DNA: TGTGCCAGCAGTCACAGGCAGGGGTCTGGCTACACCTTC.

This sequence joins TRBV24-1 and TRBJ2-1; maybe TRBD2 (6 bases). The germline gives CDR1 KGHDR, CDR2 SFDVKD. The CDR3 runs to 14 residues. V was shortened by 8 bases and J by 8 bases, with 18 bases between the two germline ends. CDR3 DNA sequence: TGTGCCACCAAGGGCGGCGGGGCCGTCGATGAGCAGTTCTTC. It codes for CATKGGGAVDEQFF.

The CDR3 here is CASSLGPRQGISNQPQHF. CDR3 DNA: TGCGCCAGCAGCTTGGGTCCGCGACAGGGGATAAGCAATCAGCCCCAGCATTTT. This sequence joins TRBV5-1 and TRBJ1-5; 8 bases are a match to TRBD1. The length of the CDR3 is 18 residues. The trim removed 0 bases at V and 1 base at J, leaving 9 bases unmatched. The germline CDR1 and CDR2 sequences are SGHRS and YFSETQ.

The chain is built from TRBV9 and TRBJ2-3; TRBD2 might be the D (7 bases). The V and J ends lost 4 bases and 5 bases respectively, with 17 bases between them. Germline V CDR1 and CDR2: SGDLS, YYNGEE. This CDR3 comprises 15 residues. CDR3 sequence (DNA): TGTGCCAGCAGCCCCGAAGGGGGGGCCGGAGATACGCAGTATTTT. It is translated as CASSPEGGAGDTQYF.

J is TRBJ2-1 and V is TRBV4-1; 8 bases match TRBD2. Germline CDR1 MGHRA, CDR2 YSYEKL. The CDR3 spans 16 residues. J lost 3 bases, V lost 1 base, and 5 bases had no gene match. CDR3 in DNA: TGCGCCAGCAGCCAAGTGAGACTAGCGATCTACAATGAGCAGTTCTTC. As protein: CASSQVRLAIYNEQFF.

The genes are TRBV4-1 and TRBJ1-3, with 7 nucleotides matching TRBD1. The CDR3 is 15 amino acids. The germline gives CDR1 MGHRA, CDR2 YSYEKL. V shed 1 base and J 2 bases; nucleotides not matched to a gene: 2. CDR3 residues: CASSQATGPGNTIYF. DNA for the CDR3: TGCGCCAGCAGCCAAGCGACAGGGCCTGGAAACACCATATATTTT.

A single count supports this clone. The chain has TRBV6-5 and TRBJ2-7; a possible D gene is TRBD2 (7 bases). CDR1 is MNHEY and CDR2 is SVGAGI in the germline V gene. V was trimmed by 6 bases and J by 0 bases, leaving 15 bases between them. CDR3 length equals 15 residues. This CDR3 is CASRNRGAYSYEQYF. Written as DNA, the CDR3 is TGTGCCAGCAGAAATCGGGGGGCCTACTCCTACGAGCAGTACTTC.

The chain has TRBV4-1 and TRBJ1-1, with 7 bases lining up with TRBD1. Losses at the gene ends were 2 bases for V and 5 bases for J; bases not matched to a gene: 8. Per germline, CDR1 MGHRA and CDR2 YSYEKL. The CDR3 contains 15 residues. CDR3 nucleotide sequence: TGCGCCAGCAGCCAATCCTTCCAGGGGGGTACTGAAGCTTTCTTT. Protein sequence: CASSQSFQGGTEAFF.

This chain connects TRBV19 to TRBJ1-2; TRBD1 matches 8 bases. The CDR3 length is 13 residues. V was clipped by 7 bases and J by 4 bases; unmatched bases: 5. Germline lookup yields CDR1 LNHDA and CDR2 SQIVND (reference sequence). CDR3 protein: CASNGQGTYGYTF. The CDR3, as DNA: TGTGCCAGTAATGGACAGGGCACCTATGGCTACACCTTC.

The chain carries TRBV5-1 and TRBJ2-1, with D perhaps matching TRBD2 (5 bases). Germline V gives CDR1 SGHRS, CDR2 YFSETQ. Trimming left V 3 bases short and J 6 bases short, with 22 bases between. The CDR3 sequence is 17 residues long. Here the CDR3 DNA reads TGCGCCAGCAGCTCGGCCTCTAGCTATCATGGGGTCAATGAGCAGTTCTTC. Translation: CASSSASSYHGVNEQFF.

The chain is built from TRBV3-1 (or the pseudogene TRBV3-2) and TRBJ1-1; D is unclear. V was pared by 0 bases and J by 0 bases, with 14 bases between. The CDR3 loop spans 17 amino acids. Germline V gene lookup returns CDR1 LGHDT and CDR2 YNNKEL (reference sequence). This CDR3 reads CASSQERGYPMNTEAFF. The CDR3 nucleotides are TGTGCCAGCAGCCAAGAACGAGGCTACCCTATGAACACTGAAGCTTTCTTT.

The genes are TRBV5-8 and TRBJ1-1; D unresolved. The length of the CDR3 is 16 residues. Germline assignment: CDR1 SGHTS and CDR2 YDEGEE. V lost 1 base to trimming and J lost 1 base, with 14 bases between them. CDR3 nucleotide sequence: TGTGCCAGCAGCTTGATCCCGGCAGCGACGAACACTGAAGCTTTCTTT. Translated, it gives CASSLIPAATNTEAFF.

The V call is TRBV27, the J call TRBJ1-6, with 7 bases matching TRBD1. Unmatched junction bases numbered 0, after V lost 0 bases and J lost 4 bases. The germline gives CDR1 MNHEY, CDR2 SMNVEV (reference sequence). This CDR3 contains 15 residues. The CDR3 sequence is CASSLSGQYNSPLHF. The CDR3 DNA sequence: TGTGCCAGCAGTTTATCGGGACAGTATAATTCACCCCTCCACTTT.

CDR3 residues: CASSYSYRVAPLHF. DNA for the CDR3: TGTGCCAGCAGTTACTCTTATAGGGTAGCGCCCCTCCACTTT. V usage is TRBV6-5 and J usage is TRBJ1-6, with D hard to call. Germline CDR1 and CDR2: MNHEY and SVGAGI. V dropped 0 bases and J dropped 13 bases, with 13 bases sitting between them. The CDR3 spans 14 residues.

The J gene is TRBJ2-7, the V gene TRBV9; TRBD1 might be the D (5 bases). This CDR3 comprises 15 residues. Between the trimmed V and J ends, which lost 0 bases and 4 bases, there was a span of 14 bases. Germline V gene lookup returns CDR1 SGDLS and CDR2 YYNGEE. The CDR3 DNA follows: TGTGCCAGCAGCGTAGTGCCAGGGAAGTGGTACGAGCAGTACTTC. Residues: CASSVVPGKWYEQYF.

The chain links TRBV4-1 to TRBJ2-7, with 10 bases that match TRBD2. Germline-derived CDR1 and CDR2 are MGHRA and YSYEKL. The CDR3 loop spans 17 amino acids. V dropped 1 base and J dropped 2; count of bases not matched to a gene: 8. This CDR3 reads CASSQVLASGGTYEQYF. The CDR3 DNA follows: TGCGCCAGCAGCCAAGTGTTGGCTAGCGGGGGTACCTACGAGCAGTACTTC.

J is TRBJ1-1 and V is TRBV7-2, with 7 bases matching TRBD1. This CDR3 spans 15 amino acids. Trimming cost V 5 bases and J 0 bases; bases outside gene matches: 6. Germline V gene data show CDR1 as SGHTA and CDR2 as FQGNSA. The CDR3 bases are TGTGCCAGCAGCCCAGCCGGGACAGTGAACACTGAAGCTTTCTTT. Protein sequence: CASSPAGTVNTEAFF.

The V call is TRBV29-1, the J call TRBJ2-4; D possibly corresponds to TRBD2 (6 bases). V lost 7 bases and J lost 5, with 18 bases in between. This CDR3 is 14 amino acids long. Germline V gene data show CDR1 as SQVTM and CDR2 as ANQGSEA. CDR3 protein: CSGGVGQPENIQYF. The CDR3, as DNA: TGCAGCGGCGGGGTGGGGCAGCCTGAAAACATTCAGTACTTC.

The V gene is TRBV5-6, the J gene TRBJ1-5, with D perhaps matching TRBD1 (5 bases). The CDR3 totals 18 residues. V lost 4 bases to trimming and J lost 0 bases, with 20 bases between them. The germline V gene encodes CDR1 SGHDT and CDR2 YYEEEE. The CDR3 region is CASSRLGDRAFSNQPQHF. CDR3 coding DNA: TGTGCCAGCAGCCGGTTGGGCGACAGAGCTTTTAGCAATCAGCCCCAGCATTTT.

This clone showed up just a few times. The chain recombines TRBV5-4 with TRBJ1-1; D remains ambiguous. The ends were cut back, 7 bases at V and 0 bases at J, with 13 bases in the middle. This CDR3 spans 14 amino acids. Germline CDR1 reads SGHNT; CDR2 reads YYREEE (reference sequence). The CDR3 DNA reads TGTGCCAGCGCGGGTAGAGTTTTGAACACTGAAGCTTTCTTT. As protein: CASAGRVLNTEAFF.

This chain uses TRBV25-1 with TRBJ1-1; TRBD1 is a possible D gene (5 bases). Germline V gene lookup returns CDR1 MGHDK and CDR2 SYGVNS. The CDR3 runs 13 residues. V lost 7 bases to trimming and J lost 0 bases, with 9 bases between them. The CDR3 loop is CASKEQVNTEAFF. The CDR3 DNA sequence: TGTGCCAGCAAAGAACAGGTGAACACTGAAGCTTTCTTT. The whole variable domain, filled in from reference TRBV25-1 and TRBJ1-1, reads EADIYQTPRYLVIGTGKKITLECSQTMGHDKMYWYQQDPGMELHLIHYSYGVNSTEKGDLSSESTVSRIRTEHFPLTLESARPSHTSQYLCASKEQVNTEAFFGQGTRLTVV.